This T cell receptor beta chain was profiled in a study of blood T cell repertoires in COVID-19. Background on the study: Samples representing acute and convalescent COVID-19 were sourced from the United States, Italy and Spain. T cells, B-cell-depleted T cells, or PBMCs provided the cDNA or gDNA that served as material.

Trimming removed 3 bases from V and 5 bases from J; junction bases left unmatched: 7. The CDR3 is 16 amino acids. Germline-derived CDR1 and CDR2 are MGHDK and SYGVNS. Authors' analysis steps: Scientists estimated how many nucleated cells there were by amplifying reference gene primers. The protocol was immunoSEQ multiplex PCR, while the TCRdb copy is restricted to in-frame clones and leaves out a portion. For V, J and clone size, that table is used; D and trimming come from the DNA. The sample carries fewer than 40,000 clones, approximately 85% recorded once. The genes are TRBV25-1 and TRBJ2-5; 12 bases agree with TRBD1. The sample was peripheral blood. The TCR was taken from a man at least 80 years old with active COVID-19. The CDR3 region is CASSDPGTGGGETQYF. The CDR3 region has the DNA TGTGCCAGCAGTGACCCCGGGACAGGGGGCGGGGAGACCCAGTACTTC.